These T cell receptor beta chains were read from a single sample in a study of graft-versus-host responses after intestinal transplantation. Here immunoSEQ multiplex PCR was the method, and the copy in TCRdb shows in-frame clones only, minus some. The table includes approximately 63,000 clones, roughly 93% detected once. Their specific antigens are unknown. The sample in question was unstimulated CD4+ T cells sorted from spleen or lymph node cells, obtained before transplant. The receptor source for this set is a human donor who was the organ donor for an intestinal transplant. Each CDR3 is given with its conserved first and last residue. Each record gives: V gene, J gene, clone size, D gene, CDR3 DNA, CDR3 protein. D genes are given only for firm matches. A clone size is listed for some rows: how often the clone was seen (once, few, many), or a class if it is expanded.

v_call: TRBV7-2; j_call: TRBJ2-1; clone_size: NA; d_call: NA; cdr3_nt: TGTGCCAGCAGCTCAGCCTACAGGACCCTGGGGTTCTTC; cdr3_aa: CASSSAYRTLGFF
v_call: TRBV7-3; j_call: TRBJ2-3; clone_size: NA; d_call: TRBD2; cdr3_nt: TGTGCCAGCAGCTTAACCGGGGGGGATCCAGATACGCAGTATTTT; cdr3_aa: CASSLTGGDPDTQYF
v_call: TRBV11-2; j_call: TRBJ2-7; clone_size: NA; d_call: TRBD1; cdr3_nt: TGTGCCAGCAGCTTAAGGGGGCCGGCCGAGCAGTACTTC; cdr3_aa: CASSLRGPAEQYF
v_call: TRBV7-9; j_call: TRBJ2-1; clone_size: NA; d_call: NA; cdr3_nt: TGTGCCAGCAGCTTATTACTGGTGACTGAGCAGTTCTTC; cdr3_aa: CASSLLLVTEQFF
v_call: TRBV6-5; j_call: TRBJ1-1; clone_size: NA; d_call: NA; cdr3_nt: TGTGCCAGCAGTACGGGACTCTTTGGTGAAGCTTTCTTT; cdr3_aa: CASSTGLFGEAFF
v_call: TRBV29-1; j_call: TRBJ1-3; clone_size: NA; d_call: NA; cdr3_nt: TGCAGCGCCGCGAGGGGAAACACCATATATTTT; cdr3_aa: CSAARGNTIYF
v_call: TRBV6-5; j_call: TRBJ1-6; clone_size: NA; d_call: TRBD1; cdr3_nt: TGTGCCAGCAGACTCACCGGGACAGGTGGTTCACCCCTCCACTTT; cdr3_aa: CASRLTGTGGSPLHF
v_call: TRBV7-2; j_call: TRBJ1-1; clone_size: NA; d_call: NA; cdr3_nt: TGTGCCAGCGGAACTAGGGGCCCGTTTAATGAAGCTTTCTTT; cdr3_aa: CASGTRGPFNEAFF
v_call: TRBV6-5; j_call: TRBJ2-7; clone_size: NA; d_call: TRBD1; cdr3_nt: TGTGCCAGCAGGAGGGACAGCCACTACGAGCAGTACTTC; cdr3_aa: CASRRDSHYEQYF
v_call: TRBV11-3; j_call: TRBJ1-5; clone_size: NA; d_call: NA; cdr3_nt: TGTGCCAGCAGCCTAAATTCGGACATACTCAGCGATCAGCCCCAGCATTTT; cdr3_aa: CASSLNSDILSDQPQHF
v_call: TRBV11-2; j_call: TRBJ1-1; clone_size: NA; d_call: NA; cdr3_nt: TGTGCCAGCAGCTTAAAGGGGACTGAAGCTTTCTTT; cdr3_aa: CASSLKGTEAFF
v_call: TRBV4-3; j_call: TRBJ1-1; clone_size: NA; d_call: TRBD1; cdr3_nt: TGCGCCAGCAGCGTGGGACAGGGGGACACTGAAGCTTTCTTT; cdr3_aa: CASSVGQGDTEAFF
v_call: TRBV12-5; j_call: TRBJ2-1; clone_size: NA; d_call: TRBD2; cdr3_nt: TGTGCTAGTGGTCTGCAGCGGGGGGCCAACAATGAGCAGTTCTTC; cdr3_aa: CASGLQRGANNEQFF
v_call: TRBV5-1; j_call: TRBJ2-2; clone_size: NA; d_call: TRBD2; cdr3_nt: TGCGCCAGCAGCAGGACTAGCGGGGTACCTCAAGGGGAGCTGTTTTTT; cdr3_aa: CASSRTSGVPQGELFF
v_call: TRBV29-1; j_call: TRBJ2-1; clone_size: NA; d_call: TRBD2; cdr3_nt: TGCAGCGTCCGAGCGGGGGCCTCCTACAATGAGCAGTTCTTC; cdr3_aa: CSVRAGASYNEQFF
v_call: TRBV19; j_call: TRBJ2-2; clone_size: NA; d_call: NA; cdr3_nt: TGTGCCAGTAGTATTGGAGGGGGGACCGGGGAGCTGTTTTTT; cdr3_aa: CASSIGGGTGELFF
v_call: TRBV2; j_call: TRBJ2-5; clone_size: few; d_call: NA; cdr3_nt: TGTGCCAGCAGAGAAACAGGGTTCCAAGAGACCCAGTACTTC; cdr3_aa: CASRETGFQETQYF
v_call: TRBV5-4; j_call: TRBJ2-5; clone_size: NA; d_call: TRBD2; cdr3_nt: TGTGCCAGCAGCCGGGCGCTAGCGGGGGCCGGGGAGACCCAGTACTTC; cdr3_aa: CASSRALAGAGETQYF
v_call: TRBV7-2; j_call: TRBJ2-3; clone_size: NA; d_call: TRBD2; cdr3_nt: TGTGCCAGCAGCTTTGTCGCCGCGGGGGGGCAGAGAGATACGCAGTATTTT; cdr3_aa: CASSFVAAGGQRDTQYF
v_call: TRBV23-1; j_call: TRBJ2-1; clone_size: NA; d_call: NA; cdr3_nt: TGCGCCAGCAGTCCCCCAGGGGACGGAATCCCCTACAATGAGCAGTTCTTC; cdr3_aa: CASSPPGDGIPYNEQFF
v_call: TRBV4-1; j_call: TRBJ1-6; clone_size: once; d_call: NA; cdr3_nt: TGCGCCAGCAGCCCACGAGTAAGCTCCTATAATTCACCCCTCCACTTT; cdr3_aa: CASSPRVSSYNSPLHF
v_call: TRBV5-4; j_call: TRBJ2-3; clone_size: NA; d_call: NA; cdr3_nt: TGTGCCAGCAGCTTGTCGGGGGCGATCACAGATACGCAGTATTTT; cdr3_aa: CASSLSGAITDTQYF
v_call: TRBV2; j_call: TRBJ2-3; clone_size: NA; d_call: NA; cdr3_nt: TGTGCCAGCAGGGCCGAAGGGCCTAGCACAGATACGCAGTATTTT; cdr3_aa: CASRAEGPSTDTQYF
v_call: TRBV6-1; j_call: TRBJ2-3; clone_size: NA; d_call: TRBD2; cdr3_nt: TGTGCCAGCACTAGCGGGGGGGCTACAGATACGCAGTATTTT; cdr3_aa: CASTSGGATDTQYF
v_call: TRBV4-1; j_call: TRBJ2-4; clone_size: NA; d_call: NA; cdr3_nt: TGCGCCAGCAGCCACTTATTAGGTGGGAGAAACATTCAGTACTTC; cdr3_aa: CASSHLLGGRNIQYF
v_call: TRBV7-8; j_call: TRBJ2-1; clone_size: NA; d_call: NA; cdr3_nt: TGTGCCAGCAGCTTAGTTAGGGGCCCCTACAATGAGCAGTTCTTC; cdr3_aa: CASSLVRGPYNEQFF
v_call: TRBV7-2; j_call: TRBJ2-7; clone_size: NA; d_call: NA; cdr3_nt: TGTGCCAGCAGCTCCCGCCAGGGAGCCTACGAGCAGTACTTC; cdr3_aa: CASSSRQGAYEQYF
v_call: TRBV27; j_call: TRBJ2-3; clone_size: NA; d_call: NA; cdr3_nt: TGTGCCAGCTGCGGAGGAGGTTATACGCAGTATTTT; cdr3_aa: CASCGGGYTQYF
v_call: TRBV30; j_call: TRBJ1-2; clone_size: NA; d_call: TRBD1; cdr3_nt: TGTGCCTGGAGCCAGGGGGCGTGGGGCTACACCTTC; cdr3_aa: CAWSQGAWGYTF
v_call: TRBV4-1; j_call: TRBJ2-5; clone_size: few; d_call: TRBD1; cdr3_nt: TGCGCCAGCGGCAAACAGGGGGATAAAGAGACCCAGTACTTC; cdr3_aa: CASGKQGDKETQYF
v_call: TRBV16; j_call: TRBJ2-7; clone_size: few; d_call: TRBD1; cdr3_nt: TGTGCCAGCAGCCGACCGGGACAGGGCTACGAGCAGTACTTC; cdr3_aa: CASSRPGQGYEQYF
v_call: TRBV29-1; j_call: TRBJ2-3; clone_size: NA; d_call: NA; cdr3_nt: TGCAGCGTGGATCGACAGACAGATACGCAGTATTTT; cdr3_aa: CSVDRQTDTQYF
v_call: TRBV4-2; j_call: TRBJ2-7; clone_size: NA; d_call: TRBD1; cdr3_nt: TGTGCCAGCAGCCAACCTAATACCGGGACAGGGGGATTCTACGAGCAGTACTTC; cdr3_aa: CASSQPNTGTGGFYEQYF
v_call: TRBV15; j_call: TRBJ2-1; clone_size: NA; d_call: NA; cdr3_nt: TGTGCCACCAGCAGAGATTACGAAAATGAGCAGTTCTTC; cdr3_aa: CATSRDYENEQFF
v_call: TRBV7-2; j_call: TRBJ1-3; clone_size: NA; d_call: NA; cdr3_nt: TGTGCCAGCAGCTTAAGTTCTGGAAACACCATATATTTT; cdr3_aa: CASSLSSGNTIYF
v_call: TRBV6-1; j_call: TRBJ2-5; clone_size: NA; d_call: NA; cdr3_nt: TGTGCCAGCTCGGGGTTCAGGGTTGGGGAGACCCAGTACTTC; cdr3_aa: CASSGFRVGETQYF
v_call: TRBV4-1; j_call: TRBJ1-2; clone_size: NA; d_call: TRBD1; cdr3_nt: TGCGCCAGCAGCCAAGAGGTAACAGGGGGCTTGGGCTACACCTTC; cdr3_aa: CASSQEVTGGLGYTF
v_call: TRBV7-3; j_call: TRBJ1-1; clone_size: NA; d_call: NA; cdr3_nt: TGTGCCAGCAGCTCCTATGGACGGGTTAACACTGAAGCTTTCTTT; cdr3_aa: CASSSYGRVNTEAFF
v_call: TRBV6-1; j_call: TRBJ2-1; clone_size: NA; d_call: NA; cdr3_nt: TGTGCCAGCAGTGACTTTACCGGGAAAGTGTACAATGAGCAGTTCTTC; cdr3_aa: CASSDFTGKVYNEQFF
v_call: TRBV4-3; j_call: TRBJ2-3; clone_size: NA; d_call: TRBD1; cdr3_nt: TGCGCCAGCAGCGGTCGGACAGGGGGGACTCGCACAGATACGCAGTATTTT; cdr3_aa: CASSGRTGGTRTDTQYF
v_call: TRBV7-9; j_call: TRBJ1-2; clone_size: NA; d_call: NA; cdr3_nt: TGTGCCAGCAGCTTAGACAGTGGGGCAGTCAGCTATGGCTACACCTTC; cdr3_aa: CASSLDSGAVSYGYTF
v_call: TRBV6-5; j_call: TRBJ1-2; clone_size: once; d_call: NA; cdr3_nt: TGTGCCAGCAGTTATTCCGACGGCCCCCATGGCTACACCTTC; cdr3_aa: CASSYSDGPHGYTF
v_call: TRBV6-5; j_call: TRBJ1-4; clone_size: NA; d_call: NA; cdr3_nt: TGTGCCAGCCGCTCAGGCTGGCAGTCTAATGAAAAACTGTTTTTT; cdr3_aa: CASRSGWQSNEKLFF